This note documents a single TCR beta chain sequence. What it binds is unknown. The authors prepared the TCRbeta library with unique molecular identifiers. TCRdb passed the PCR reads through MiXCR, listing each CDR3 protein once. The repertoire has some 87,000 distinct CDR3 sequences, around a sixth of them found once; the top ten carry about 20%. The sample is drawn from a study of T-cell reconstitution after alpha-beta-depleted transplantation in children. The study's findings and limits: By about two months after transplant, alpha-beta T cells reportedly arose from several hundred graft clones that had expanded. Several patients had high TCRbeta diversity at day 60; it came from surviving recipient T cells and thymic progenitors.

Deletions cut 1 base from V and 3 bases from J, with 13 bases between. CDR1 and CDR2 from the germline V gene are LGHDT and YNNKEL (reference sequence). The length of the CDR3 is 15 residues. The sample here was PBMCs, mostly from graft donor cells, taken 180 days after TCRalphabeta/CD19-depleted stem cell transplant. This chain links TRBV3-1 with TRBJ2-7; D might be TRBD1 (6 bases). The receptor's source is a male patient between 2 and 10 years old who had a stem cell transplant for acute lymphoblastic leukemia, so the T cells may come from the graft donor. The CDR3 DNA follows: TGTGCCAGCAGCCAAGGGCCAGGGGCCCACTACGAGCAGTACTTC. It specifies CASSQGPGAHYEQYF.